Each of the 29 T cell receptor beta chains below was sequenced from the same sample in a study of human T cells and chemical hapten exposure (TCRdb year 2021). Library generation was performed with RACE. Instrument used: NextSeq 500. TCRdb itself trimmed the public reads at Q25 with fastp, ran MiXCR and retained productive beta chains. Identical CDR3 protein sequences are pooled into one entry, listed with their most common genes and DNA. The sample profile shows 75,000 to 100,000 distinct CDR3 sequences; 12% of them were found once. The leading ten clones occupy about 3.5% of the sample. Per the publication, the time point label means: patch test 1, 2 weeks after DPC sensitization. Taken with the paper, the label for treatment or condition translates to: therapeutic diphenylcyclopropenone sensitization with weekly scalp DPC. The material was whole blood, obtained in connection with sensitization to the hapten diphenylcyclopropenone (DPC). These receptors came from a woman aged 55 to 70 with alopecia areata. Some clones in this sample may be carry-over from other donors' samples.

The table lists this clonotype with many counts. V is TRBV2 and J is TRBJ2-3; D is unresolved. With 4 bases removed from V and 0 bases from J, the gap between germline ends came to 11 bases. The germline gives CDR1 SNHLY, CDR2 FYNNEI. The CDR3 covers 15 residues. The CDR3 sequence is CASSAQRESTDTQYF. The CDR3 DNA follows: TGTGCCAGCAGTGCCCAGCGCGAAAGCACAGATACGCAGTATTTT. The whole variable domain, remainder taken from reference TRBV2 and TRBJ2-3, is EPEVTQTPSHQVTQMGQEVILRCVPISNHLYFYWYRQILGQKVEFLVSFYNNEISEKSEIFDDQFSVERPDGSNFTLKIRSTKLEDSAMYFCASSAQRESTDTQYFGPGTRLTVL.

The chain uses TRBV2 and TRBJ1-2, with D unclear. Trimming stripped 1 base from V and 7 bases from J, with 7 bases between. Per the germline V gene, CDR1 is SNHLY and CDR2 is FYNNEI. The CDR3 has 12 amino acids. CDR3 sequence reads: CASSEGALGYTF. CDR3 DNA sequence: TGTGCCAGCAGTGAAGGGGCCCTTGGCTACACCTTC.

This clonotype was observed a few times. CDR3 amino acids: CASRDSQNYEQYF. DNA for the CDR3: TGTGCCAGCCGGGACAGCCAAAACTACGAGCAGTACTTC. The J gene is TRBJ2-7, the V gene TRBV6-2 or TRBV6-3, with 7 bases fitting TRBD1. The CDR3 extends over 13 amino acids. CDR1 and CDR2 from the germline V gene are MNHEY and SVGEGT. The junction had 7 bases not matched to a gene; V was cut back by 8 bases and J by 3 bases.

The chain carries TRBV7-3 and TRBJ1-3; D call uncertain. The germline V gene has CDR1 SGHTA and CDR2 FQGTGA. This CDR3 is 12 amino acids long. Trimming pared 5 bases from V and 8 bases from J, leaving 10 bases between. The CDR3 region has the DNA TGTGCCAGCAGCCCTGGGCAGGACACCATATATTTT. Translating it yields CASSPGQDTIYF.

Many counts were recorded for this clonotype. The chain carries TRBV2 and TRBJ1-6, with D unclear. The CDR3 is made up of 16 amino acids. V was shortened by 3 bases and J by 9 bases, with 18 bases between the two germline ends. Germline CDR1 SNHLY, CDR2 FYNNEI. The CDR3 DNA reads as TGTGCCAGCAGTGAGAGTCGCAACAGATTCCGTTCACCCCTCCACTTT. Translating it yields CASSESRNRFRSPLHF. The full variable domain, rest sourced from reference TRBV2 and TRBJ1-6, is EPEVTQTPSHQVTQMGQEVILRCVPISNHLYFYWYRQILGQKVEFLVSFYNNEISEKSEIFDDQFSVERPDGSNFTLKIRSTKLEDSAMYFCASSESRNRFRSPLHFGNGTRLTVT.

CDR3 protein: CASSSVNTDTQYF. The CDR3 DNA sequence: TGTGCCAGCAGCTCGGTCAACACAGATACGCAGTATTTT. V and J are TRBV7-2 and TRBJ2-3; no clear D. Germline V gives CDR1 SGHTA, CDR2 FQGNSA. The CDR3 loop spans 13 amino acids. V was trimmed by 4 bases and J by 2 bases, leaving 7 bases between them.

This clonotype was picked up many times. This chain uses TRBV5-1 with TRBJ1-1, with 9 bases lining up with TRBD1. The V gene end was trimmed by 1 base and the J gene end by 10 bases; junction bases not matched to a gene: 14. Germline V gene data show CDR1 as SGHRS and CDR2 as YFSETQ. CDR3 length equals 16 residues. CDR3 DNA sequence: TGCGCCAGCAGCTTGCAAGGGGGACAGGGTCCCTCTGGAGCTTTCTTT. This codes for CASSLQGGQGPSGAFF.

This clonotype has at least ten counts. The gene calls are TRBV2 and TRBJ2-1, with 9 bases that match TRBD1. Germline CDR1 reads SNHLY; CDR2 reads FYNNEI. CDR3 length equals 15 residues. J gave up 7 bases and V 4 bases, and 8 bases lay outside the gene matches. The CDR3 DNA reads TGTGCCAGCAGTGTAGTCACAGGGGGCCTGAATGAGCAGTTCTTC. Translating gives CASSVVTGGLNEQFF. Full variable domain (remainder filled in from reference TRBV2 and TRBJ2-1): EPEVTQTPSHQVTQMGQEVILRCVPISNHLYFYWYRQILGQKVEFLVSFYNNEISEKSEIFDDQFSVERPDGSNFTLKIRSTKLEDSAMYFCASSVVTGGLNEQFFGPGTRLTVL.

This clonotype appeared a few times. This chain uses TRBV6-5 with TRBJ1-2; maybe TRBD1 (5 bases). The CDR3 loop spans 16 amino acids. The ends were cut back, 1 base at V and 6 bases at J, with 18 bases in the middle. Germline CDR1 and CDR2: MNHEY and SVGAGI. CDR3 DNA sequence: TGTGCCAGCAGTTACTTCCCCCGGGGAGGGGCGGATGGCTACACCTTC. It is translated as CASSYFPRGGADGYTF.

At least ten counts were recorded for this clonotype. Here the CDR3 reads CASSLTEAYEQYF. The CDR3 coding sequence is TGTGCCAGCAGCTTAACAGAAGCCTACGAGCAGTACTTC. The chain joins TRBV7-6 to TRBJ2-7; D unclear. Germline assignment: CDR1 SGHVS and CDR2 FNYEAQ. The CDR3 length is 13 residues. V dropped 2 bases and J dropped 2 bases, with 7 bases sitting between them.

This clonotype showed up many times. V usage is TRBV18 and J usage is TRBJ1-1; the match to TRBD1 covers 8 bases. Germline CDR1 and CDR2: KGHSH and LQKENI. The V gene end was trimmed by 4 bases and the J gene end by 5 bases; junction bases not matched to a gene: 9. CDR3 length equals 15 residues. The CDR3 is CASSQIDRGGTEAFF. As DNA, the CDR3 is TGTGCCAGCTCACAGATCGACAGGGGAGGGACTGAAGCTTTCTTT. Looking up the rest from reference TRBV18 and TRBJ1-1 gives the full variable domain: NAGVMQNPRHLVRRRGQEARLRCSPMKGHSHVYWYRQLPEEGLKFMVYLQKENIIDESGMPKERFSAEFPKEGPSILRIQQVVRGDSAAYFCASSQIDRGGTEAFFGQGTRLTVV.

This clonotype was counted ten times or more. CDR3: CASSYLQGRGYTF. The CDR3, as DNA: TGTGCCAGCAGTTATCTGCAGGGGCGCGGCTACACCTTC. The rearrangement links TRBV6-5 to TRBJ1-2; D may be TRBD1 (6 bases). CDR3 length: 13 residues. From germline, CDR1 is MNHEY and CDR2 SVGAGI. Trimming took off 3 bases at V and 8 bases at J, with 13 bases between the two ends.

This clonotype was seen repeatedly, ten times or more. CDR3: CASSQRGGSPETQYF. For the CDR3, the DNA is TGTGCCAGCAGCCAGAGGGGCGGGAGCCCAGAGACCCAGTACTTC. The chain carries TRBV3-1 and TRBJ2-5; TRBD2 matches at 7 bases. V lost 3 bases and J lost 4; bases outside the gene matches: 8. This CDR3 is built from 15 residues. Germline CDR1 is LGHDT and CDR2 is YNNKEL (reference sequence).

This clonotype was seen only a few times. The chain combines TRBV5-1 with TRBJ2-3; no clear D gene. The germline V and J ends were trimmed by 9 bases and 0 bases, with 11 bases remaining between them. Germline V gene sequence: CDR1 SGHRS, CDR2 YFSETQ. CDR3 length equals 13 residues. CDR3 region: CAITLPSTDTQYF. Here the CDR3 DNA reads TGCGCCATCACCTTACCTAGCACAGATACGCAGTATTTT.

The chain uses TRBV11-2 and TRBJ2-3; D gene uncertain. This CDR3 region has 15 residues. Germline lookup yields CDR1 SGHAT and CDR2 FQNNGV. Deletions cut 5 bases from V and 4 bases from J, with 16 bases between. CDR3 DNA: TGTGCCAGCAGCCCCACGCTGGTAAGACCAGATACGCAGTATTTT. Amino acids: CASSPTLVRPDTQYF.

This clonotype was seen repeatedly, ten times or more. The V call is TRBV14, the J call TRBJ1-3; D unresolved. The CDR3 has 15 residues. Trimming removed 1 base at V and 0 bases at J, with 7 bases between. CDR1 and CDR2 from the germline V gene are SGHDN and FVKESK. CDR3 coding DNA: TGTGCCAGCAGCCAAGTCGCGAACTCTGGAAACACCATATATTTT. This sequence encodes CASSQVANSGNTIYF. Based on the CDR3 plus reference TRBV14 and TRBJ1-3, the full variable domain is EAGVTQFPSHSVIEKGQTVTLRCDPISGHDNLYWYRRVMGKEIKFLLHFVKESKQDESGMPNNRFLAERTGGTYSTLKVQPAELEDSGVYFCASSQVANSGNTIYFGEGSWLTVV.

Of note for this clonotype: A clone one base away is much larger, so this may be a read error. The chain is built from TRBV29-1 and TRBJ1-2, with a weak D call TRBD1 (6 bases). CDR3 length: 12 residues. Germline lookup yields CDR1 SQVTM and CDR2 ANQGSEA. CDR3 region: CSVPDSLYDYTF. The DNA of the CDR3 is TGCAGCGTCCCGGACAGCCTCTATGACTACACCTTC. Complete variable domain (other parts from reference TRBV29-1 and TRBJ1-2): SAVISQKPSRDICQRGTSLTIQCQVDSQVTMMFWYRQQPGQSLTLIATANQGSEATYESGFVIDKFPISRPNLTFSTLTVSNMSPEDSSIYLCSVPDSLYDYTFGSGTRLTVV.

The sample holds many counts of this clonotype. The chain has TRBV7-3 and TRBJ2-3, with a tentative D call TRBD2 (6 bases). The CDR3 totals 15 residues. Trimming removed 3 bases at V and 6 bases at J, with 16 bases between. The V gene's germline CDR1 is SGHTA and CDR2 FQGTGA. CDR3 coding DNA: TGTGCCAGCAGCTTCTACGCGGGGAGATATGATACGCAGTATTTT. This codes for CASSFYAGRYDTQYF.

This clonotype was seen repeatedly, ten times or more. This chain connects TRBV7-9 to TRBJ2-7; D gene unclear. V was trimmed by 1 base and J by 1 base, leaving 2 bases between them. The V gene's germline CDR1 is SEHNR and CDR2 FQNEAQ (reference sequence). The CDR3 consists of 12 residues. The CDR3 DNA follows: TGTGCCAGCAGCTTAGAGTCCTACGAGCAGTACTTC. Amino acid sequence: CASSLESYEQYF.

On this clonotype itself: Its ends do not fully match the called genes, so a read error is possible. CDR3 loop: CANSPDRFYQPQHF. The CDR3 DNA reads as TGTGCCAACAGCCCAGACAGATTTTATCAGCCCCAGCATTTT. The chain employs TRBV11-2 and TRBJ1-5; D may be TRBD1 (5 bases). The CDR3 totals 14 residues. CDR1 and CDR2 (germline): SGHAT, FQNNGV. Full variable domain (rest looked up from reference TRBV11-2 and TRBJ1-5): EAGVAQSPRYKIIEKRQSVAFWCNPISGHATLYWYQQILGQGPKLLIQFQNNGVVDDSQLPKDRFSAERLKGVDSTLKIQPAKLEDSAVYLCANSPDRFYQPQHFGDGTRLSIL.

This clonotype has a handful of counts. This chain links TRBV7-8 with TRBJ2-7, with 10 nucleotides matching TRBD2. CDR1 is SGHVS and CDR2 is FQNEAQ in the germline V gene. J was trimmed by 6 bases and V by 2 bases; bases with no gene match: 7. The CDR3 extends over 15 amino acids. CDR3 protein: CASSLYSGLAIEQYF. The DNA of the CDR3 is TGTGCCAGCAGCTTATACTCGGGACTAGCGATCGAGCAGTACTTC. The variable domain in full, with the rest retrieved from reference TRBV7-8 and TRBJ2-7, is GAGVSQSPRYKVAKRGQDVALRCDPISGHVSLFWYQQALGQGPEFLTYFQNEAQLDKSGLPSDRFFAERPEGSVSTLKIQRTQQEDSAVYLCASSLYSGLAIEQYFGPGTRLTVT.

This clonotype was seen only a few times. CDR3 region: CASSTEARKFTF. CDR3 coding DNA: TGTGCCAGCAGCACGGAGGCAAGGAAGTTCACCTTC. V and J are TRBV11-2 and TRBJ1-2, with D hard to call. Deletions cut 5 bases from V and 13 bases from J, with 17 bases between. CDR3 length equals 12 residues. Germline lookup yields CDR1 SGHAT and CDR2 FQNNGV.

The rearrangement uses TRBV7-2 and TRBJ1-2; perhaps TRBD1 as D (5 bases). The CDR3 runs 14 residues. CDR1 and CDR2 (germline): SGHTA, FQGNSA. V was pared by 3 bases and J by 4 bases, with 12 bases between. The CDR3 loop reads CASSFSGPSYGYTF. The CDR3 DNA reads TGTGCCAGCAGCTTCTCGGGACCGAGCTATGGCTACACCTTC.

This clonotype was detected ten times or more. The DNA for the CDR3 is TGTGCCAGCTCAGGACCGCTCAGCGGGGGGGGCCTTAGCACAGATACGCAGTATTTT. Translated, it gives CASSGPLSGGGLSTDTQYF. The chain recombines TRBV18 with TRBJ2-3, with TRBD2 matching over 10 bases. This CDR3 has 19 residues. Per the germline V gene, CDR1 is KGHSH and CDR2 is LQKENI. The J segment lost 0 bases and the V segment lost 5 bases, leaving 14 bases of the junction unmatched.

The rearrangement uses TRBV5-1 and TRBJ2-7; no clear D. This CDR3 has 13 amino acids. Germline CDR1 SGHRS, CDR2 YFSETQ. With 4 bases removed from V and 3 bases from J, the gap between germline ends came to 11 bases. CDR3 loop: CASSPISNYEQYF. CDR3 DNA sequence: TGCGCCAGCAGCCCCATTTCGAACTACGAGCAGTACTTC.

The rearrangement joins TRBV20-1 to TRBJ2-7; D gene ambiguous. With 7 bases removed from V and 3 bases from J, the gap between germline ends came to 13 bases. CDR1 is DFQATT and CDR2 is SNEGSKA in the germline V gene (reference sequence). The CDR3 is made up of 12 amino acids. The CDR3 sequence: CSGNKVVYEQYF. The CDR3 DNA is TGCAGTGGAAATAAAGTGGTCTACGAGCAGTACTTC.

CDR3 DNA sequence: TGTGCCAGCAGTTTCATGCGGGGGGGCGGTACGCAGTATTTT. It specifies CASSFMRGGGTQYF. The chain joins TRBV12-3 or TRBV12-4 to TRBJ2-3; TRBD2 aligns across 9 bases. The J segment lost 8 bases and the V segment lost 3 bases, leaving 6 bases of the junction unmatched. This CDR3 has 14 amino acids.

This clonotype was seen a handful of times. The chain combines TRBV29-1 with TRBJ2-1; D assignment may be TRBD1 or TRBD2 (5 bases each). The germline V gene has CDR1 SQVTM and CDR2 ANQGSEA. There are 14 residues in the CDR3. Trimming stripped 6 bases from V and 6 bases from J, with 18 bases between. The CDR3 coding sequence is TGCAGCGTGAGGAGGTGGGACCGCGCCAATGAGCAGTTCTTC. Residues: CSVRRWDRANEQFF.

This clonotype has a count of ten or more. This rearrangement joins TRBV6-6 to TRBJ2-1; D gene unclear. The ends were cut back, 4 bases at V and 12 bases at J, with 13 bases in the middle. The CDR3 sequence is 12 residues long. The germline gives CDR1 MNHNY, CDR2 SVGAGI (reference sequence). The CDR3 loop is CASSSLSRGQFF. CDR3 DNA sequence: TGTGCCAGCAGTTCCCTATCGAGAGGGCAGTTCTTC.